This record looks at one TCR beta chain sequence and its context. The antigen remains undetermined. This entry belongs to a study of CD8 T cells in Susac syndrome. Notes on the study in general: It was acknowledged in the study that the number of individuals who were included in its TCR sequencing and HLA analysis was relatively small.

Sequencing of TCR beta was performed on blood CD8+ and CD4+ T cells. Purification of the CD8+ and CD4+ T cells relied on negative isolation, and TEMRA cells underwent FACS enrichment. Germline CDR1 reads SEHNR; CDR2 reads FQNEAQ (reference sequence). Trimming at V came to 5 bases and at J to 8 bases, leaving 12 bases not matched to a gene. The CDR3 covers 15 residues. Reverse transcription of about 0.5 to 1 ug RNA used random hexamers. Amplification of TCR beta CDR3 by immunoSEQ multiplex PCR spanned 54 Vbeta and 13 Jbeta. Via MiXCR, TCRdb re-called the immunoSEQ multiplex PCR reads, giving one row per CDR3 protein. The sample consists of around 150,000 distinct CDR3 sequences, around 93% of them appearing once.

The origin of this receptor is a human donor in good health. Input material: CD4+ T cells from PBMCs. This chain uses TRBV7-9 with TRBJ2-3, with 8 bases fitting TRBD1. In DNA form, the CDR3 reads TGTGCCAGCAGCACAGGGGGAGGTGGACGCGGTACGCAGTATTTT. Its protein product is CASSTGGGGRGTQYF. Full variable domain (outside the CDR3, taken from reference TRBV7-9 and TRBJ2-3): DTGVSQNPRHKITKRGQNVTFRCDPISEHNRLYWYRQTLGQGPEFLTYFQNEAQLEKSRLLSDRFSAERPKGSFSTLEIQRTEQGDSAMYLCASSTGGGGRGTQYFGPGTRLTVL.